The 17 T cell receptor beta chains below all came from one sample that was sequenced in a study of control samples from healthy donors and cancer patients. Sequencing was performed with immunoSEQ multiplex PCR; in TCRdb, only in-frame clones are kept and a portion is missing. The data hold tens of thousands of clones, with approximately 89% observed a single time. Sequencing used blood. Receptors were obtained from a woman in her thirties in good health.

J is TRBJ2-3 and V is TRBV7-2; D remains unclear. The germline V and J ends were trimmed by 3 bases and 1 base, with 11 bases remaining between them. The length of the CDR3 is 15 residues. Germline loops: CDR1 SGHTA, CDR2 FQGNSA. Here the CDR3 reads CASSFGPLGTDTQYF. The CDR3 DNA follows: TGTGCCAGCAGCTTTGGCCCCCTGGGCACAGATACGCAGTATTTT.

The chain employs TRBV30 and TRBJ2-2; D is perhaps TRBD1 (6 bases). V dropped 4 bases and J dropped 4 bases, with 7 bases sitting between them. There are 12 residues in the CDR3. Germline CDR1 GTSNPN, CDR2 SVGIG (reference sequence). The CDR3 DNA is TGTGCCTGGAACAGGGCCACCGGGGAGCTGTTTTTT. This encodes CAWNRATGELFF. The full variable domain, rest sourced from reference TRBV30 and TRBJ2-2, is SQTIHQWPATLVQPVGSPLSLECTVEGTSNPNLYWYRQAAGRGLQLLFYSVGIGQISSEVPQNLSASRPQDRQFILSSKKLLLSDSGFYLCAWNRATGELFFGEGSRLTVL.

This sequence joins TRBV2 and TRBJ1-6; D gene uncertain. There are 14 residues in the CDR3. V was cut by 3 bases and J by 7 bases, with 10 bases left in between. Germline V gene lookup returns CDR1 SNHLY and CDR2 FYNNEI. The DNA for the CDR3 is TGTGCCAGCAGTGAGTACAGTCGCAATTCACCCCTCCACTTT. Residues: CASSEYSRNSPLHF.

The chain employs TRBV6-5 and TRBJ2-7, with 11 bases aligning to TRBD1. The germline gives CDR1 MNHEY, CDR2 SVGAGI. This CDR3 region has 15 residues. The trim removed 9 bases at V and 4 bases at J, leaving 11 bases unmatched. As DNA, the CDR3 is TGTGCCAGTGCTATAACCGGGACAGGGGGATACGAGCAGTACTTC. It yields the protein CASAITGTGGYEQYF.

This chain connects TRBV28 to TRBJ1-3; 8 bases map to TRBD1. V lost 3 bases to trimming and J lost 2 bases; unmatched junction nucleotides: 3. Per the germline V gene, CDR1 is MDHEN and CDR2 is SYDVKM. The CDR3 spans 15 residues. CDR3 residues: CASSFQGAAGNTIYF. CDR3 nucleotide sequence: TGTGCCAGCAGTTTTCAGGGGGCGGCTGGAAACACCATATATTTT.

The chain joins TRBV9 to TRBJ2-1; 16 nucleotides line up with TRBD2. Trimming cost V 2 bases and J 9 bases; bases outside gene matches: 14. The CDR3 sequence is 19 residues long. Germline loops: CDR1 SGDLS, CDR2 YYNGEE. Written as DNA, the CDR3 is TGTGCCAGCAGCGTTACTGGGACTAGCGGGGGGGCCGCGTTTTCTGAGCAGTTCTTC. Amino acid sequence: CASSVTGTSGGAAFSEQFF.

The chain joins TRBV7-9 to TRBJ1-2; D ambiguous. The CDR3 totals 14 residues. CDR1 SEHNR and CDR2 FQNEAQ come from the germline V gene (reference sequence). Trimming cost V 5 bases and J 4 bases, with 14 bases left between them. DNA for the CDR3: TGTGCCAGCAGCCCCATCCTAGCACCCTATGGCTACACCTTC. Its protein product is CASSPILAPYGYTF.

The count of this clone is one. V usage is TRBV12-3 or TRBV12-4 and J usage is TRBJ1-3; the D is unclear. Trimming stripped 3 bases from V and 11 bases from J, with 14 bases between. CDR3 size: 13 residues. CDR3 in DNA: TGTGCCAGCAGTTTTACGAACAGCGTCCCCATATATTTT. It translates to CASSFTNSVPIYF.

This chain joins TRBV5-8 and TRBJ2-3; TRBD1 matches at 8 bases. The CDR3 has 17 amino acids. V trimming: 4 bases; J trimming: 1 base; junction bases outside the gene matches: 11. The germline gives CDR1 SGHTS, CDR2 YDEGEE. Here the CDR3 reads CASSPGQGGIGTDTQYF. CDR3 in DNA: TGTGCCAGCAGCCCAGGACAGGGTGGGATCGGCACAGATACGCAGTATTTT.

The chain recombines TRBV6-1 with TRBJ1-1, with a weak D call TRBD1 (6 bases). Looked up from germline, CDR1 is MNHNS and CDR2 is SASEGT. Trimming took off 1 base at V and 4 bases at J, with 13 bases between the two ends. This CDR3 contains 15 residues. The CDR3 sequence: CASSEEAVGGTEAFF. CDR3 coding DNA: TGTGCCAGCAGTGAAGAGGCGGTAGGGGGCACTGAAGCTTTCTTT.

The V gene is TRBV10-3, the J gene TRBJ2-5; D might be TRBD1 (6 bases). This CDR3 region has 14 residues. Trimming took 4 bases from V and 1 from J, leaving 10 bases between them. CDR1 is ENHRY and CDR2 is SYGVKD in the germline V gene. In DNA, the CDR3 is TGTGCCATCAGTGGGACAGCCATCCAAGAGACCCAGTACTTC. This encodes CAISGTAIQETQYF.

This chain joins TRBV6-5 and TRBJ1-1, with D tentatively TRBD1 (5 bases). CDR1 is MNHEY, CDR2 SVGAGI, per germline. With 7 bases removed from V and 0 bases from J, the gap between germline ends came to 15 bases. The CDR3 runs 15 residues. CDR3 nucleotide sequence: TGTGCCAGCACCGCGACCGGGGCTTTGAACACTGAAGCTTTCTTT. It translates to CASTATGALNTEAFF.

The rearrangement links TRBV13 to TRBJ2-2; no clear D gene. V was cut by 1 base and J by 0 bases, with 15 bases left in between. The germline V gene encodes CDR1 PRHDT and CDR2 FYEKMQ (reference sequence). The CDR3 totals 18 residues. The CDR3 sequence is CASSLALVGIANTGELFF. The CDR3 nucleotides read TGTGCCAGCAGCTTAGCCCTCGTAGGTATCGCGAACACCGGGGAGCTGTTTTTT.

The chain employs TRBV28 and TRBJ1-1; 7 nucleotides match TRBD1. The V gene end was trimmed by 5 bases and the J gene end by 1 base; junction bases not matched to a gene: 4. The CDR3 is 14 amino acids. Germline V gene sequence: CDR1 MDHEN, CDR2 SYDVKM. The CDR3 reads CASSVRQGNTEAFF. The CDR3 DNA sequence: TGTGCCAGCAGTGTTCGACAGGGGAACACTGAAGCTTTCTTT.

Notes on this clone: The sample contains more than one DNA sequence encoding this CDR3. V is TRBV5-1 and J is TRBJ1-1; no clear D gene. Germline V gives CDR1 SGHRS, CDR2 YFSETQ. The CDR3 runs 12 residues. V lost 2 bases, J lost 4 bases, and 6 bases lay in between. Written as DNA, the CDR3 is TGCGCCAGCAGCTTTTCGGGCACTGAAGCTTTCTTT. It specifies CASSFSGTEAFF.

The V and J genes are TRBV18 and TRBJ1-2; D not resolved. The CDR3 totals 13 residues. The germline gives CDR1 KGHSH, CDR2 LQKENI. V dropped 3 bases and J dropped 1 base, with 6 bases sitting between them. CDR3 loop: CASSPVYNYGYTF. CDR3 in DNA: TGTGCCAGCTCACCGGTCTATAACTATGGCTACACCTTC.

The rearrangement links TRBV7-9 to TRBJ2-3, with D hard to call. Germline CDR1 reads SEHNR; CDR2 reads FQNEAQ (reference sequence). Deletions cut 6 bases from V and 0 bases from J, with 13 bases between. This CDR3 is 15 amino acids long. For the CDR3, the DNA is TGTGCCAGCAGTCCCCAACGGGCCAGCACAGATACGCAGTATTTT. This encodes CASSPQRASTDTQYF.